The 12 T cell receptor beta chains reported below all come from one sample, sequenced in a study of control samples from healthy donors and cancer patients. Clones were read by immunoSEQ multiplex PCR, and TCRdb kept only the in-frame ones, dropping some. The data contain 65,000 to 95,000 clones, about 90% of them singletons. The sequencing sample was made of blood. These receptors originate from a man aged 50 to 60 in good health.

This clone was recorded once. The chain recombines TRBV2 with TRBJ2-3, with TRBD2 as a possible D gene (5 bases). Trimming pared 7 bases from V and 5 bases from J, leaving 10 bases between. There are 12 residues in the CDR3. The germline gives CDR1 SNHLY, CDR2 FYNNEI. The CDR3 nucleotides read TGTGCCAGCAAAGAGGGTGGAGATACGCAGTATTTT. Residues: CASKEGGDTQYF. Full variable domain (remainder filled in from reference TRBV2 and TRBJ2-3): EPEVTQTPSHQVTQMGQEVILRCVPISNHLYFYWYRQILGQKVEFLVSFYNNEISEKSEIFDDQFSVERPDGSNFTLKIRSTKLEDSAMYFCASKEGGDTQYFGPGTRLTVL.

This clone turned up a few times. The V and J genes are TRBV6-5 and TRBJ2-7; D unclear. V dropped 8 bases and J dropped 6 bases, with 17 bases sitting between them. The length of the CDR3 is 13 residues. The germline V gene has CDR1 MNHEY and CDR2 SVGAGI. As DNA, the CDR3 is TGTGCCAGCGCTCTCAGACTGGGTGGCGAGCAGTACTTC. It is translated as CASALRLGGEQYF.

This clone has a single count. Other DNA variants within this sample encode the same CDR3. The chain employs TRBV15 and TRBJ1-2; no reliable D call. Germline V lookup: CDR1 LNHNV, CDR2 YYDKDF (reference sequence). CDR3 size: 12 residues. Deletions cut 0 bases from V and 8 bases from J, with 7 bases between. CDR3: CATSRDREGYTF. CDR3 sequence (DNA): TGTGCCACCAGCAGAGATCGGGAGGGCTACACCTTC.

This clone was recorded once. The chain employs TRBV5-1 and TRBJ1-6; D is uncertain. This CDR3 is 13 amino acids long. Trimming pared 0 bases from V and 6 bases from J, leaving 4 bases between. Germline loops: CDR1 SGHRS, CDR2 YFSETQ. CDR3 in DNA: TGCGCCAGCAGCTTGGTAGGTAATTCACCCCTCCACTTT. It translates to CASSLVGNSPLHF.

The chain employs TRBV9 and TRBJ1-2, with 8 nucleotides matching TRBD1. CDR3 length equals 14 residues. Germline V gene sequence: CDR1 SGDLS, CDR2 YYNGEE. V shed 4 bases, J shed 4 bases, and the junction held 6 bases outside the gene matches. CDR3 region: CASSLEDRAYGYTF. CDR3 nucleotides: TGTGCCAGCAGCCTCGAGGACAGGGCCTATGGCTACACCTTC.

The chain is built from TRBV5-4 and TRBJ1-1; D call uncertain. V was shortened by 4 bases and J by 5 bases, with 15 bases between the two germline ends. This CDR3 has 14 amino acids. Looked up from germline, CDR1 is SGHNT and CDR2 is YYREEE (reference sequence). The chain's CDR3 is CASSPTGRTTEAFF. CDR3 bases: TGTGCCAGCAGCCCCACGGGCAGAACTACTGAAGCTTTCTTT. The whole variable domain, remainder taken from reference TRBV5-4 and TRBJ1-1, is ETGVTQSPTHLIKTRGQQVTLRCSSQSGHNTVSWYQQALGQGPQFIFQYYREEENGRGNFPPRFSGLQFPNYSSELNVNALELDDSALYLCASSPTGRTTEAFFGQGTRLTVV.

V gene TRBV6-1 combines with J gene TRBJ1-4; D unclear. Trimming shortened V by 3 bases and J by 7 bases, and 6 bases separated the two germline ends. Per the germline V gene, CDR1 is MNHNS and CDR2 is SASEGT. The CDR3 totals 12 residues. The CDR3 nucleotides are TGTGCCAGCAGTGATAGTGGTGAAAAACTGTTTTTT. It codes for CASSDSGEKLFF.

This rearrangement joins TRBV5-5 to TRBJ1-4; D possibly corresponds to TRBD1 (5 bases). Trimming left V 3 bases short and J 5 bases short, with 8 bases between. The CDR3 has 13 amino acids. From germline, CDR1 is SGHKS and CDR2 YYEKEE (reference sequence). CDR3 coding DNA: TGTGCCAGCAGCTCTGACAGCAATGAAAAACTGTTTTTT. Translating gives CASSSDSNEKLFF.

V and J are TRBV20-1 and TRBJ2-7; 8 positions agree with TRBD1. J was trimmed by 4 bases and V by 3 bases; bases with no gene match: 5. CDR1 and CDR2 from the germline V gene are DFQATT and SNEGSKA (reference sequence). This CDR3 has 13 residues. The CDR3 loop reads CSASRQGRYEQYF. The CDR3 nucleotides read TGCAGTGCTAGTCGACAGGGGAGGTACGAGCAGTACTTC.

The CDR3 spells CASSSSSYEQYF. The CDR3 region has the DNA TGTGCCAGCAGTTCCAGCTCCTACGAGCAGTACTTC. The chain uses TRBV12-3 or TRBV12-4 and TRBJ2-7; D unresolved. V was pared by 4 bases and J by 0 bases, with 4 bases between. CDR3 length: 12 residues.

This sequence joins TRBV4-2 and TRBJ2-1; TRBD2 agrees at 7 bases. CDR1 and CDR2 (germline): LGHNA, YNFKEQ. V was clipped by 0 bases and J by 6 bases; unmatched bases: 8. The CDR3 is made up of 16 amino acids. The CDR3 DNA is TGTGCCAGCAGCCAAGATATGGCTAGCGGAACCAATGAGCAGTTCTTC. Translating it yields CASSQDMASGTNEQFF.

The rearrangement joins TRBV19 to TRBJ2-1; tentative D call: TRBD2 (6 bases). V shed 7 bases and J shed 4 bases, with 17 bases lying between them. The germline CDR1 and CDR2 sequences are LNHDA and SQIVND (reference sequence). The CDR3 totals 15 residues. CDR3 residues: CASTATWGEYNEQFF. In DNA, the CDR3 is TGTGCCAGTACCGCGACTTGGGGGGAATACAATGAGCAGTTCTTC.